Shown below are 17 T cell receptor beta chains from a single sample sequenced in a study of shared clonotypes between healthy human individuals (dated by TCRdb to the early 2020s). Library prep was done by the immunoSEQ multiplex PCR assay. This immuneACCESS table, as held by TCRdb, lists in-frame sequences with V and J called but not all clones. Of the missing ones, under half trace to an unresolved V gene in checked studies; the others have no known cause. Here the sample has around 480,000 clones; 60% to 80% occur a single time. Of the sample, approximately 12% falls within the top ten clones. Sequencing input: PBMCs. Receptors were obtained from a woman in her thirties or forties in good health. Some clones in this sample may be carry-over from other donors' samples.

For this clone: A single base is all that separates this from a far larger clone, so a read error is likely. CDR3 amino acids: CASNINGLAGGYNEQFF. For the CDR3, the DNA is TGTGCCAGCAACATAAACGGACTAGCGGGAGGCTACAATGAGCAGTTCTTC. The J gene is TRBJ2-1, the V gene TRBV7-2; TRBD2 matches at 14 bases. Germline CDR1 is SGHTA and CDR2 is FQGNSA. The CDR3 consists of 17 residues. After removal of 7 bases from V and 3 bases from J, the junction contained 8 bases not matched to a gene.

This clone was found many times. This chain connects TRBV27 to TRBJ2-6; the D is unclear. The CDR3 is made up of 16 amino acids. The V end lost 1 base, the J end lost 0 bases, and 7 bases lay between the germline ends. Germline-derived CDR1 and CDR2 are MNHEY and SMNVEV (reference sequence). The CDR3 coding sequence is TGTGCCAGCAGTTTATTATGGAGCTCTGGGGCCAACGTCCTGACTTTC. It is translated as CASSLLWSSGANVLTF.

The CDR3 DNA follows: TGCGCCAGCAGTACCGGGACTAGCGGCACAGATACGCAGTATTTT. It yields the protein CASSTGTSGTDTQYF. The chain links TRBV10-1 to TRBJ2-3; 10 bases are a match to TRBD2. CDR3 length equals 15 residues. Germline V lookup: CDR1 WNHNN, CDR2 SYGVQD (reference sequence). The trim removed 5 bases at V and 1 base at J, leaving 3 bases unmatched.

This clone was detected ten times or more. This chain joins TRBV7-8 and TRBJ2-5; D ambiguous. The CDR3 consists of 13 residues. Germline lookup yields CDR1 SGHVS and CDR2 FQNEAQ. V lost 0 bases and J 4 bases, leaving 6 bases between the germline ends. The CDR3 sequence is CASSLAVLETQYF. Written as DNA, the CDR3 is TGTGCCAGCAGCTTAGCGGTATTAGAGACCCAGTACTTC.

The chain employs TRBV19 and TRBJ1-2, with 12 bases fitting TRBD1. V lost 9 bases to trimming and J lost 4 bases; unmatched junction nucleotides: 3. Germline assignment: CDR1 LNHDA and CDR2 SQIVND (reference sequence). CDR3 size: 13 residues. CDR3 bases: TGTGCCAGCAGGGACAGGGGGCTCTATGGCTACACCTTC. It encodes CASRDRGLYGYTF.

V gene TRBV19 combines with J gene TRBJ2-7; TRBD1 matches 7 bases. V shed 1 base, J shed 5 bases, and the junction held 11 bases outside the gene matches. Germline CDR1 reads LNHDA; CDR2 reads SQIVND (reference sequence). The CDR3 totals 16 residues. The CDR3 nucleotides read TGTGCCAGTAGTATAGTGTCAGGGGGTGGAGGCGACGAGCAGTACTTC. Translated, it gives CASSIVSGGGGDEQYF.

The chain joins TRBV7-9 to TRBJ2-7; 8 nucleotides agree with TRBD2. CDR1 is SEHNR and CDR2 is FQNEAQ in the germline V gene (reference sequence). J gave up 9 bases and V 8 bases, and 15 bases lay outside the gene matches. This CDR3 is built from 14 residues. The CDR3 coding sequence is TGTGCCAGCGGCCCTATGGCGGGAGGAATTGGGCAGTACTTC. Translating gives CASGPMAGGIGQYF. Looking up the rest from reference TRBV7-9 and TRBJ2-7 gives the full variable domain: DTGVSQNPRHKITKRGQNVTFRCDPISEHNRLYWYRQTLGQGPEFLTYFQNEAQLEKSRLLSDRFSAERPKGSFSTLEIQRTEQGDSAMYLCASGPMAGGIGQYFGPGTRLTVT.

Only a few counts were recorded for this clone. The V and J genes are TRBV15 and TRBJ2-1; D unclear. This CDR3 is 14 amino acids long. CDR1 and CDR2 from the germline V gene are LNHNV and YYDKDF (reference sequence). V shed 0 bases and J shed 10 bases, with 13 bases lying between them. CDR3 coding DNA: TGTGCCACCAGCAGAGATCGGGCAGAACGGGAGCAGTTCTTC. Amino acids: CATSRDRAEREQFF.

CDR3 protein: CASSLGLAGPYEQYF. The CDR3 DNA is TGTGCCAGCAGTTTAGGGCTAGCGGGGCCCTACGAGCAGTACTTC. This sequence joins TRBV27 and TRBJ2-7; 9 bases agree with TRBD2. The CDR3 runs to 15 residues. Trimming at V came to 2 bases and at J to 2 bases, leaving 4 bases not matched to a gene. The germline V gene encodes CDR1 MNHEY and CDR2 SMNVEV (reference sequence).

This clone was counted a single time. V gene TRBV14 combines with J gene TRBJ1-4, with 8 bases lining up with TRBD1. Germline CDR1 is SGHDN and CDR2 is FVKESK. The CDR3 contains 15 residues. V gave up 3 bases and J gave up 0 bases; unmatched junction bases: 0. The CDR3 nucleotides read TGTGCCAGCAGCCAGGACAGGGCAACTAATGAAAAACTGTTTTTT. Its protein product is CASSQDRATNEKLFF.

The chain employs TRBV5-5 and TRBJ2-5, with D uncertain. The CDR3 is made up of 13 amino acids. From germline, CDR1 is SGHKS and CDR2 YYEKEE (reference sequence). V gave up 2 bases and J gave up 7 bases, with 12 bases separating them. CDR3 loop: CASSFEEQRTQYF. The CDR3 DNA reads as TGTGCCAGCAGCTTTGAGGAGCAGAGGACCCAGTACTTC.

The chain recombines TRBV28 with TRBJ2-2; no clear D gene. The germline V gene has CDR1 MDHEN and CDR2 SYDVKM. V dropped 4 bases and J dropped 1 base, with 4 bases sitting between them. The CDR3 consists of 13 residues. The CDR3 sequence is CASSSGNTGELFF. CDR3 coding DNA: TGTGCCAGCAGTTCAGGGAACACCGGGGAGCTGTTTTTT.

The rearrangement uses TRBV7-6 and TRBJ2-7; the match to TRBD1 covers 8 bases. The CDR3 totals 14 residues. Trimming at V came to 2 bases and at J to 6 bases, leaving 6 bases not matched to a gene. Germline assignment: CDR1 SGHVS and CDR2 FNYEAQ. The CDR3 DNA is TGTGCCAGCAGCTTACAGGGGGCTGTAGGCGAGCAGTACTTC. It is translated as CASSLQGAVGEQYF. Looking up the rest from reference TRBV7-6 and TRBJ2-7 gives the full variable domain: GAGVSQSPRYKVTKRGQDVALRCDPISGHVSLYWYRQALGQGPEFLTYFNYEAQQDKSGLPNDRFSAERPEGSISTLTIQRTEQRDSAMYRCASSLQGAVGEQYFGPGTRLTVT.

V gene TRBV2 combines with J gene TRBJ2-7, with TRBD2 as a possible D gene (6 bases). This CDR3 has 15 residues. CDR1 and CDR2 (germline): SNHLY, FYNNEI. Trimming shortened V by 5 bases and J by 6 bases, and 20 bases separated the two germline ends. The CDR3 nucleotides read TGTGCCAGCAGTTCCCGAGGGACGGTGGGGGGCGAGCAGTACTTC. It encodes CASSSRGTVGGEQYF.

The chain couples TRBV18 to TRBJ1-1; D ambiguous. With 1 base removed from V and 1 base from J, the gap between germline ends came to 1 base. Per the germline V gene, CDR1 is KGHSH and CDR2 is LQKENI. CDR3 size: 12 residues. CDR3 sequence reads: CASSPQNTEAFF. CDR3 DNA: TGTGCCAGCTCACCACAGAACACTGAAGCTTTCTTT.

The V and J genes are TRBV10-3 and TRBJ1-5; 7 bases fit TRBD1. There are 13 residues in the CDR3. V lost 9 bases and J lost 5; bases outside the gene matches: 7. The V gene's germline CDR1 is ENHRY and CDR2 SYGVKD. The CDR3 DNA follows: TGTGCCATTCGACAGGGCCGGGATCAGCCCCAGCATTTT. It encodes CAIRQGRDQPQHF.

V is TRBV6-1 and J is TRBJ2-7; TRBD2 might be the D (6 bases). V was cut by 8 bases and J by 4 bases, with 15 bases left in between. Germline CDR1 reads MNHNS; CDR2 reads SASEGT. The CDR3 extends over 13 amino acids. For the CDR3, the DNA is TGTGCCAGCGGAGTTTTAGCGGCATACGAGCAGTACTTC. Amino acid sequence: CASGVLAAYEQYF.